One and the same sample provided the 24 T cell receptor beta chains below, sequenced in a study of cytomegalovirus exposure and HLA in healthy donors. 13 Jbeta primers and 60 Vbeta primers were used for the PCR. Only in-frame clones appear in the TCRdb table, and some are missing; sequencing was by immunoSEQ multiplex PCR. The table records more than 95,000 clones, around 75% of them present only once. The sample was PBMCs. Receptor source: a man in his thirties or forties in good health and CMV-seronegative.

This chain links TRBV6-6 with TRBJ2-1; 14 nucleotides align to TRBD2. The germline V gene has CDR1 MNHNY and CDR2 SVGAGI (reference sequence). V lost 7 bases and J lost 6; bases outside the gene matches: 5. The CDR3 covers 15 residues. The CDR3 reads CASKRLAGGPNEQFF. Here the CDR3 DNA reads TGTGCCAGCAAGCGACTAGCGGGGGGGCCCAATGAGCAGTTCTTC.

J is TRBJ2-1 and V is TRBV2; the D gene is possibly TRBD2 (7 bases). The CDR3 loop spans 15 amino acids. The germline V gene encodes CDR1 SNHLY and CDR2 FYNNEI. V dropped 2 bases and J dropped 8 bases, with 16 bases sitting between them. CDR3 protein: CASSELGGAMYEQFF. CDR3 coding DNA: TGTGCCAGCAGTGAACTGGGGGGGGCCATGTATGAGCAGTTCTTC.

The chain combines TRBV7-2 with TRBJ2-7; 9 nucleotides align to TRBD1. The J segment lost 7 bases and the V segment lost 5 bases, leaving 15 bases of the junction unmatched. Germline V lookup: CDR1 SGHTA, CDR2 FQGNSA. CDR3 length equals 16 residues. CDR3 coding DNA: TGTGCCAGCAGCCCCCGTGTGGGGACAGGGCATGGAGAGCAGTACTTC. Amino acid sequence: CASSPRVGTGHGEQYF. Using reference TRBV7-2 and TRBJ2-7 for the parts outside the CDR3, the full variable domain is GAGVSQSPSNKVTEKGKDVELRCDPISGHTALYWYRQSLGQGLEFLIYFQGNSAPDKSGLPSDRFSAERTGGSVSTLTIQRTQQEDSAVYLCASSPRVGTGHGEQYFGPGTRLTVT.

This chain connects TRBV19 to TRBJ1-2; D not certain. The CDR3 extends over 13 amino acids. Trimming stripped 3 bases from V and 7 bases from J, with 12 bases between. Germline CDR1 and CDR2: LNHDA and SQIVND (reference sequence). CDR3 bases: TGTGCCAGTAGTATTGGAGTGGAGGCTGGCTACACCTTC. It specifies CASSIGVEAGYTF.

The chain uses TRBV7-2 and TRBJ2-2, with TRBD2 as a possible D gene (6 bases). CDR3 size: 16 residues. V was clipped by 1 base and J by 1 base, with 10 bases between them. Germline lookup yields CDR1 SGHTA and CDR2 FQGNSA. DNA of the CDR3: TGTGCCAGCAGCTTAGTTGCGGGATTGAACACCGGGGAGCTGTTTTTT. This gives the protein CASSLVAGLNTGELFF.

This rearrangement joins TRBV7-3 to TRBJ2-1, with TRBD2 identical over 7 bases. The CDR3 loop spans 14 amino acids. Germline values: CDR1 SGHTA, CDR2 FQGTGA. Trimming removed 1 base from V and 5 bases from J; junction bases left unmatched: 2. CDR3 residues: CASSLKGRDNEQFF. CDR3 nucleotides: TGTGCCAGCAGCTTAAAGGGGAGGGACAATGAGCAGTTCTTC.

This clone has just a few counts. The J gene is TRBJ2-3, the V gene TRBV4-3, with 8 bases fitting TRBD1. This CDR3 has 14 amino acids. In germline, CDR1 is LGHNA, CDR2 YSLEER. V was clipped by 5 bases and J by 3 bases; unmatched bases: 4. The CDR3 spells CASSRTGLTDTQYF. The CDR3 DNA reads as TGCGCCAGCAGCAGGACAGGGTTGACAGATACGCAGTATTTT.

The CDR3: CSVVKEWGQAFF. The CDR3 nucleotides read TGCAGCGTTGTAAAGGAGTGGGGCCAAGCTTTCTTT. The J gene is TRBJ1-1, the V gene TRBV29-1; the D gene is possibly TRBD1 (5 bases). V lost 4 bases to trimming and J lost 9 bases, with 15 bases between them. Looked up from germline, CDR1 is SQVTM and CDR2 is ANQGSEA. The CDR3 sequence is 12 residues long. Together with reference TRBV29-1 and TRBJ1-1, the CDR3 gives the full variable domain: SAVISQKPSRDICQRGTSLTIQCQVDSQVTMMFWYRQQPGQSLTLIATANQGSEATYESGFVIDKFPISRPNLTFSTLTVSNMSPEDSSIYLCSVVKEWGQAFFGQGTRLTVV.

The chain links TRBV9 to TRBJ1-2; D perhaps matches TRBD1 (5 bases). Trimming shortened V by 0 bases and J by 4 bases, and 10 bases separated the two germline ends. This CDR3 region has 14 residues. Germline V gene data show CDR1 as SGDLS and CDR2 as YYNGEE. CDR3 in amino acids: CASSVGQGIYGYTF. The CDR3 DNA follows: TGTGCCAGCAGCGTAGGGCAGGGCATCTATGGCTACACCTTC.

The chain recombines TRBV5-4 with TRBJ2-1, with 9 nucleotides matching TRBD2. Germline CDR1 SGHNT, CDR2 YYREEE (reference sequence). V shed 0 bases, J shed 3 bases, and the junction held 4 bases outside the gene matches. The length of the CDR3 is 16 residues. CDR3 bases: TGTGCCAGCAGCTTGGTAGTAGCGGGGGACTACAATGAGCAGTTCTTC. Translating gives CASSLVVAGDYNEQFF.

This chain uses TRBV30 with TRBJ1-6, with TRBD1 identical over 8 bases. V dropped 5 bases and J dropped 10; count of bases not matched to a gene: 4. The CDR3 loop spans 12 amino acids. Germline CDR1 GTSNPN, CDR2 SVGIG (reference sequence). DNA for the CDR3: TGTGCCTGGGGCGGGACAGGCTCACCCCTCCACTTT. Translating it yields CAWGGTGSPLHF.

About this clone itself: One end of the junction is discordant with germline, which a read error may explain. The V call is TRBV27, the J call TRBJ2-2; 14 bases line up with TRBD2. The CDR3 covers 17 residues. Germline lookup yields CDR1 MNHEY and CDR2 SMNVEV (reference sequence). The DNA for the CDR3 is TGTGCCAGCAGTTTCTTGGGACTAGCGGGGGCCGCCGGGAAGCTGTTTTTT. Amino acid sequence: CASSFLGLAGAAGKLFF.

The chain joins TRBV30 to TRBJ2-1; a possible D gene is TRBD2 (5 bases). The germline V and J ends were trimmed by 5 bases and 7 bases, with 6 bases remaining between them. Germline values: CDR1 GTSNPN, CDR2 SVGIG (reference sequence). The CDR3 length is 10 residues. CDR3 amino acids: CAWGRNEQFF. The CDR3 nucleotides are TGTGCCTGGGGGAGAAATGAGCAGTTCTTC.

The chain combines TRBV6-5 with TRBJ1-5; 9 bases align to TRBD1. The CDR3 totals 14 residues. Trimming cost V 6 bases and J 11 bases; bases outside gene matches: 11. Germline assignment: CDR1 MNHEY and CDR2 SVGAGI. CDR3 nucleotides: TGTGCCAGCAGCTCGGGACAGGGTATCACAGCCCAGCATTTT. Encoded protein: CASSSGQGITAQHF.

CDR3 loop: CASSQFFRTGDHGYTF. The CDR3 DNA reads TGCGCCAGCAGCCAGTTCTTCCGGACAGGGGACCATGGCTACACCTTC. The chain couples TRBV4-3 to TRBJ1-2, with 9 bases lining up with TRBD1. The germline CDR1 and CDR2 sequences are LGHNA and YSLEER. Trimming took 3 bases from V and 6 from J; bases not matched to a gene: 11. The CDR3 runs 16 residues.

This chain links TRBV28 with TRBJ1-4, with D possibly TRBD1 on 5 matching bases. There are 14 residues in the CDR3. Trimming pared 3 bases from V and 8 bases from J, leaving 13 bases between. Per germline, CDR1 MDHEN and CDR2 SYDVKM. In DNA form, the CDR3 reads TGTGCCAGCAGTTTTGCGACAGAGAGGGAAAAACTGTTTTTT. Residues: CASSFATEREKLFF.

J is TRBJ2-1 and V is TRBV10-3; 11 bases are a match to TRBD2. Germline CDR1 reads ENHRY; CDR2 reads SYGVKD. V lost 2 bases, J lost 2 bases, and 5 bases stayed unmatched. CDR3 length equals 17 residues. The CDR3 coding sequence is TGTGCCATCAGTGAGCGTACTAGCGGGAGAACCTACAATGAGCAGTTCTTC. Protein product: CAISERTSGRTYNEQFF.

V gene TRBV19 combines with J gene TRBJ2-3, with TRBD2 matching 14 bases. Unmatched junction bases numbered 9, after V lost 4 bases and J lost 6 bases. CDR1 and CDR2 (germline): LNHDA, SQIVND (reference sequence). The CDR3 is made up of 17 amino acids. The CDR3 nucleotides are TGTGCCAGTAGTAAACCGGGACTAGCGGGAGAGGTGGATACGCAGTATTTT. This codes for CASSKPGLAGEVDTQYF.

The chain couples TRBV5-6 to TRBJ2-3, with 7 nucleotides matching TRBD1. In germline, CDR1 is SGHDT, CDR2 YYEEEE. V lost 3 bases, J lost 5 bases, and 12 bases stayed unmatched. The CDR3 sequence is 16 residues long. The CDR3 loop is CASSSPHRGSLDTQYF. Written as DNA, the CDR3 is TGTGCCAGCAGCTCTCCCCACAGGGGATCATTAGATACGCAGTATTTT. The entire variable domain, with the rest obtained from reference TRBV5-6 and TRBJ2-3, is as follows: DAGVTQSPTHLIKTRGQQVTLRCSPKSGHDTVSWYQQALGQGPQFIFQYYEEEERQRGNFPDRFSGHQFPNYSSELNVNALLLGDSALYLCASSSPHRGSLDTQYFGPGTRLTVL.

The rearrangement links TRBV25-1 to TRBJ2-2; 11 nucleotides agree with TRBD2. V was pared by 6 bases and J by 6 bases, with 12 bases of the junction left unmatched. In germline, CDR1 is MGHDK, CDR2 SYGVNS. This CDR3 contains 17 residues. The CDR3 here is CASRGPGLAEKAGELFF. The CDR3 DNA reads as TGTGCCAGCAGGGGACCGGGACTAGCGGAAAAGGCCGGGGAGCTGTTTTTT.

For this clone: A junction end diverges from the germline sequence, so it may reflect a read error. V is TRBV7-9 and J is TRBJ1-6; TRBD1 aligns across 7 bases. CDR1 is SEHNR and CDR2 is FQNEAQ in the germline V gene (reference sequence). This CDR3 contains 15 residues. This chain's CDR3 is CSSSRSGQLNSPLHF. CDR3 nucleotides: TGTTCCAGCAGCCGTTCGGGACAGCTTAATTCACCCCTCCACTTT.

Here the CDR3 reads CASSVPNQPQHF. In DNA form, the CDR3 reads TGTGCCAGCAGTGTTCCTAATCAGCCCCAGCATTTT. The chain employs TRBV6-1 and TRBJ1-5; no firm D call. CDR3 size: 12 residues. CDR1 MNHNS and CDR2 SASEGT come from the germline V gene. V was shortened by 4 bases and J by 4 bases, with 5 bases between the two germline ends.

This CDR3 is CASSESVFGDRGTEAFF. DNA of the CDR3: TGCGCCAGCAGTGAGTCTGTCTTTGGGGACAGGGGCACTGAAGCTTTCTTT. The V gene is TRBV10-1, the J gene TRBJ1-1; 10 nucleotides line up with TRBD1. This CDR3 region has 17 residues. J gave up 4 bases and V 0 bases, and 8 bases lay outside the gene matches. CDR1 and CDR2 from the germline V gene are WNHNN and SYGVQD (reference sequence).

The V gene is TRBV6-5, the J gene TRBJ1-5; D gene ambiguous. CDR3 length: 14 residues. V dropped 5 bases and J dropped 6 bases, with 14 bases sitting between them. Germline CDR1 is MNHEY and CDR2 is SVGAGI. The CDR3 sequence is CASSQRAGGQPQHF. CDR3 in DNA: TGTGCCAGCAGTCAAAGGGCGGGAGGTCAGCCCCAGCATTTT.